These T cell receptor beta chains were read from a single sample in a study of T cells after yellow fever vaccination. From the 5' RACE reads, TCRdb called clonotypes with MiXCR, one entry per CDR3 protein. The data contain under 700,000 distinct CDR3 sequences, about 17% of them seen just once; the ten biggest clones take up roughly 17%. The starting material was PBMCs, obtained about 5 days after the first yellow fever vaccination. The receptors derive from a man between 18 and 35 years old who received the YFV17D yellow fever vaccine. CDR3s include the opening cysteine and the closing phenylalanine or tryptophan. Fields, in order: J gene, D gene, V gene, clone size, CDR3 DNA, CDR3 protein. D genes are given only for firm matches. Rows give clone size only sometimes, using once, few, many, or a class for an expanded clone.

>TRBJ1-3|-|TRBV12-3/TRBV12-4|few
TGTGCCAGCAGTTTAACCGCCGGCGGATTCTCTGGAAACACCATATATTTT
CASSLTAGGFSGNTIYF
>TRBJ1-6|-|TRBV4-3|-
TGCGCCAGCAGCCAAGATGGGGGATCCTCCTATAATTCACCCCTCCACTTT
CASSQDGGSSYNSPLHF
>TRBJ1-5|TRBD1|TRBV7-2|-
TGTGCCAGCAGCTTCCTTGACAGGGATCAGCCCCAGCATTTT
CASSFLDRDQPQHF
>TRBJ2-2|-|TRBV7-2|-
TGTGCCAGCAGCTTAGGCCAGCTAGGTCCCACCGGGGAGCTGTTTTTT
CASSLGQLGPTGELFF
>TRBJ1-4|-|TRBV6-1|few
TGTGCCAGCAGCCCCCGGGACATCGAAGAAAAACTGTTTTTT
CASSPRDIEEKLFF
>TRBJ1-1|TRBD1|TRBV19|-
TGTGCCAGTAGAGAACAGGGGGCAACCACTGAAGCTTTCTTT
CASREQGATTEAFF
>TRBJ2-1|TRBD2|TRBV4-3|-
TGCGCCAGCAGCCAAGATCCGATGACTAGCGGGGGTTACAATGAGCAGTTCTTC
CASSQDPMTSGGYNEQFF
>TRBJ2-3|-|TRBV7-2|-
TGTGCCAGCAGCTTAGGGACGGCTGCTAGCACAGATACGCAGTATTTT
CASSLGTAASTDTQYF
>TRBJ2-2|-|TRBV7-8|-
TGTGCCAGCAGCTTAGGGGGGAGTTTGAACACCGGGGAGCTGTTTTTT
CASSLGGSLNTGELFF
>TRBJ2-5|-|TRBV23-1|-
TGCGTCAGCAGGCAGCAGATGGGCCAAGCAGAGACCCAGTACTTC
CVSRQQMGQAETQYF
>TRBJ1-4|-|TRBV6-1|-
TGTGCCAGCAGTCCCCAGGTCACGCCTAATGAAAAACTGTTTTTT
CASSPQVTPNEKLFF
>TRBJ2-1|TRBD1|TRBV7-3|-
TGTGCCAGCAGCGGGCGGACAGGGGGGTACAATGAGCAGTTCTTC
CASSGRTGGYNEQFF
>TRBJ1-1|-|TRBV5-1|few
TGCGCCAGCAGCCTGTCTGGTACGGGCACTGAAGCTTTCTTT
CASSLSGTGTEAFF
>TRBJ1-4|TRBD1|TRBV12-3/TRBV12-4|-
TGTGCCAGCAGTTTGGGAGAGGGGGCGGAAAAACTGTTTTTT
CASSLGEGAEKLFF
>TRBJ1-3|-|TRBV7-9|few
TGTGCCAGCAGCTTAAGGGGGATCCCTGGAAACACCATATATTTT
CASSLRGIPGNTIYF
>TRBJ2-5|TRBD2|TRBV7-2|-
TGTGCCAGCAGCTTAGGGGTGGCGGGGGGCCTTTCTGAGACCCAGTACTTC
CASSLGVAGGLSETQYF
>TRBJ1-4|TRBD1|TRBV5-8|-
TGTGCCAGCAGCTGGGGGGGGACAGGGGCAACTAATGAAAAACTGTTTTTT
CASSWGGTGATNEKLFF
>TRBJ2-6|-|TRBV5-1|-
TGCGCCAGCACCCCCCGGTCTGGGGCCAACGTCCTGACTTTC
CASTPRSGANVLTF
>TRBJ2-6|-|TRBV20-1|-
TGCAGTGCTTGGACGGTCCCACCTGGGGCCAACGTCCTGACTTTC
CSAWTVPPGANVLTF
>TRBJ1-1|-|TRBV11-1|few
TGTGCCAGCAGCTTAAAGGATTACAGGGAAGCTTTCTTT
CASSLKDYREAFF
>TRBJ2-5|-|TRBV29-1|few
TGCAGCGTTCGCCGTCTCCTGGGGGAGACCCAGTACTTC
CSVRRLLGETQYF
>TRBJ2-6|-|TRBV7-9|-
TGTGCCAGCCCTCCGGGGGAGTATGTCAACGTCCTGACTTTC
CASPPGEYVNVLTF
>TRBJ2-3|-|TRBV7-9|-
TGTGCCAGCAGCTTCATGGGGGGGCGGGGGACAGATACGCAGTATTTT
CASSFMGGRGTDTQYF
>TRBJ2-5|TRBD2|TRBV5-4|many
TGTGCCAGCAGCTTGGGGCTAGCGGAAGGGGCCCAGTACTTC
CASSLGLAEGAQYF
>TRBJ2-5|TRBD2|TRBV11-2|few
TGTGCCAGCAGCCCGCGACCTAGCGGGGAGACCCAGTACTTC
CASSPRPSGETQYF
>TRBJ2-7|-|TRBV19|-
TGTGCCAGTAGTTCGTGGAGTTACGACGAGCAGTACTTC
CASSSWSYDEQYF
>TRBJ1-5|-|TRBV5-1|once
TGCGCCAGCAGCCCGGAGGGGGTGTATCAGCCCCAGCATTTT
CASSPEGVYQPQHF
>TRBJ2-3|-|TRBV6-5|few
TGTGCCAGCAGTTACGGGACCCTTTCAGATACGCAGTATTTT
CASSYGTLSDTQYF
>TRBJ2-1|-|TRBV6-2/TRBV6-3|many
TGTGCCAGCAACGGGGACGACGTTATTGAGCAGTTCTTC
CASNGDDVIEQFF
>TRBJ2-1|TRBD2|TRBV5-1|-
TGCGCCAGCAGCTCGGGACTAGGAAGGTCCCATGAGCAGTTCTTC
CASSSGLGRSHEQFF
>TRBJ1-3|-|TRBV7-9|few
TGTGCCAGCAAAGGAGCTAGCTCTGGAAACACCATATATTTT
CASKGASSGNTIYF
>TRBJ2-7|-|TRBV7-2|-
TGTGCCAGCAGCAGACATCAAGGGGAGCAGTACTTC
CASSRHQGEQYF
>TRBJ2-5|TRBD1|TRBV4-3|few
TGCGCCAGCAGCCAAGATCGGCAGGGGGCAGAGACCCAGTACTTC
CASSQDRQGAETQYF
>TRBJ2-1|-|TRBV6-2/TRBV6-3|few
TGTGCCAGCAGCGTACACTCCTACAATGAGCAGTTCTTC
CASSVHSYNEQFF
>TRBJ2-2|-|TRBV12-3/TRBV12-4|-
TGTGCCAGCAGTTTAGCTTTGCGTACCGGGGAGCTGTTTTTT
CASSLALRTGELFF
>TRBJ2-3|-|TRBV12-3/TRBV12-4|few
TGTGCCAGCAGTTTTTCGGGGACGGGTTACACAGATACGCAGTATTTT
CASSFSGTGYTDTQYF
>TRBJ1-2|-|TRBV10-3|few
TGTGCCATCAGTGAGTCCCGGGGGATTGTTAGCTACACCTTC
CAISESRGIVSYTF
>TRBJ2-1|-|TRBV24-1|few
TGTGCCACCAGTTCCAACCGAAATAAGGATGAGCAGTTCTTC
CATSSNRNKDEQFF
>TRBJ2-1|TRBD2|TRBV11-2|-
TGTGCCAGCTCCGCCGGACACAGCGGACTAGCCCAAGGTACTGAGCAGTTCTTC
CASSAGHSGLAQGTEQFF
>TRBJ1-2|-|TRBV20-1|-
TGCAGTGCTAGACGGACAGTAAGAGGCTACACCTTC
CSARRTVRGYTF
>TRBJ2-7|-|TRBV6-5|-
TGTGCCAGCAGTTACCGGACCCTGACGACAGAACCCTACGAGCAGTACTTC
CASSYRTLTTEPYEQYF
>TRBJ2-1|-|TRBV29-1|few
TGCAGCGTTGAAGATAAGGGCAGAAGTCCGGGCTCTAATGAGCAGTTCTTC
CSVEDKGRSPGSNEQFF
>TRBJ2-1|-|TRBV9|-
TGTGCCAGCAGCGTAGAAATACAGGCTGAGCAGTTCTTC
CASSVEIQAEQFF
>TRBJ1-4|TRBD1|TRBV4-1|few
TGCGCCAGCAACGACAGGGGCTCTAATGAAAAACTGTTTTTT
CASNDRGSNEKLFF
>TRBJ1-4|-|TRBV4-3|few
TGCGCCAGCAGCAGGGGAATAAATGAAAAACTGTTTTTT
CASSRGINEKLFF
>TRBJ2-3|-|TRBV7-9|few
TGTGCCAGCAGCTTAGCTGGTAGCCGGAGGGATACGCAGTATTTT
CASSLAGSRRDTQYF
>TRBJ2-2|TRBD1|TRBV20-1|many
TGCAGTGCTAGAGACCAGGGGGTAGGAGTGACCGGGGAGCTGTTTTTT
CSARDQGVGVTGELFF
>TRBJ2-1|TRBD2|TRBV12-3/TRBV12-4|few
TGTGCCAGCAGTTGGACTAGCGTTTTGAATGAGCAGTTCTTC
CASSWTSVLNEQFF